This TCR beta chain was identified during a study of shared clonotypes between healthy human individuals (dated by TCRdb to about 2020). Background for the entire study: The cohort comprised two women and three men aged 18 to 49 years. Per donor, leukapheresis produced somewhere between about 0.94 and 9 billion PBMCs. For each donor, CD4 naive and CD4 memory were each run on three plates, CD8 naive on two plates, and CD8 memory on one plate. To estimate repertoire size and how much clonotype sharing occurs between individuals, the study deeply sequenced the blood TCR repertoires of roughly 5 healthy adults. To increase sequencing depth and limit assay-specific biases, different laboratories used diverse techniques to prepare libraries and sequence TCR repertoires. The full study reports these points: Higher generation probabilities were observed for clonotypes shared by all four sorted-subset donors than for non-shared clonotypes. Pairwise subsampling led to the expectation that sequencing depth would affect the degree of clonotype sharing among donors. Sampling was restricted to blood, and TCR repertoires in tissues likely differ from the TCR repertoires found in blood. Sharing across a few donors was observed for roughly 5% of naive CD4, over 3% of naive CD8, 2.3% of memory CD4, and roughly 0.4% of memory CD8 clonotypes. Incomplete sequencing was indicated by rarefaction of sorted-subset datasets, despite the large sequencing depth. Estimated clonotype richness was generally larger for naive than for memory subsets. Because the study included only a small number of donors, the genetic and exposure-history diversity represented was limited.

Remarks on this clone: Its binding antigen is unknown. Base qualities are not at hand, and no much larger clone is one base apart. This specimen includes other DNA sequences encoding the same CDR3.

Using the deep immunoSEQ assay, TCR CDR3 regions were amplified from genomic DNA by multiplex PCR. For each cell subset, the extracted genomic DNA was distributed evenly across all wells of several immunoSEQ 96-well plates, and each plate served as one replicate. For sorted subsets, each replicate PCR was loaded with around 220 ng genomic DNA, equivalent to approximately 33,000 T cell genomes. Purified libraries were quantified with a Qubit 3.0 fluorometer, sized on a Bioanalyzer 2100, and re-quantified with the KAPA Library Quantification kit. Every immunoSEQ 96-well plate was sequenced on a dedicated single-read 150-cycle Illumina NextSeq 550 flow cell. Per the original workflow: The immunoSEQ output contained only junctional sequences without quality scores, so filtering could not match that applied to full-length reads. Sequences were annotated with PyIR, a Python wrapper for IgBLAST v1.9, using IMGT germline references to assign V/J genes and CDR3. Reads were removed for weak V/J assignments (E-value above 1e-6), missing CDR3, stop codons, out-of-frame junctions, or ambiguous translated residues. A V3J clonotype was defined by an identical inferred V gene, J gene, and CDR3 amino acid sequence. Percentage overlap between repertoires was calculated by dividing the number of shared unique clonotypes by the size of the smaller repertoire. Richness of each repertoire was evaluated using RTK rarefaction, the Chao1 estimator, and Recon v2.1 estimates of unobserved clonotypes. Generation probabilities for all TCRbeta clonotypes obtained by the gDNA method from a few donors were computed using OLGA. TCRdb mirrors the immuneACCESS table, restricted to in-frame sequences. Some clones are absent from its copies; in checked studies, under half trace to an unresolved V gene, and the reason for the others is unknown. V, J and clone size derive from that table, while D and trimming were established from the DNA sequence. For this sample the table gives 550,000 to 700,000 clones, of which roughly 73% were detected only once. The top ten hold 1.5% to 2% of the sample.

The donors were healthy, HIV-negative adults with no recently reported acute infections or vaccinations. Every donor was a Caucasian adult residing in Nashville, Tennessee, USA. CD4+ T cells were enriched by magnetic negative selection; naive cells were then positively selected on CD45RA, and the negative fraction formed the memory subset. Blood was obtained by leukapheresis, after which PBMCs were separated by Ficoll-Histopaque density gradient centrifugation and cryopreserved in liquid nitrogen vapor phase. Analytical flow cytometry was used to check the purity and quantity of each magnetically sorted T cell population. From each sorted fraction, genomic DNA was isolated and quantified by UV absorbance on a Nanodrop 2000c. Sequenced material: memory CD4+ T cells sorted from blood. The intended sense of this specimen's cell subset or site label: CD45RA-negative fraction. The clonotype comes from a woman younger than 45 in good health.

The bases read TGCGCCAGCGCCCCGGGGCAGGGCACAGATACGCAGTATTTT. Translated, this gives CASAPGQGTDTQYF. The chain was built from TRBV4-1 and TRBJ2-3; the D call is possibly TRBD1 or TRBD2, each sharing 5 bases. The CDR3 sequence holds 14 residues, the cysteine and phenylalanine included. Only the CDR3 part of the read is kept: 42 bases, read in frame from the first base. Trimming takes 8 bases from V and 1 base from J, and the germline ends sit 13 bases apart. The germline V gene yields MGHRA for CDR1 and YSYEKL for CDR2.